The 24 T cell receptor beta chains given below trace back to one sample, sequenced in a study of cytomegalovirus exposure and HLA in healthy donors. Use of 60 Vbeta and 13 Jbeta primers characterized the PCR. Here immunoSEQ multiplex PCR was the method, and the copy in TCRdb shows in-frame clones only, minus some. Found here are some 140,000 clones, 70% to 80% of them singletons; the top ten hold approximately 8.3%. Sequenced material: PBMCs. All receptors come from a woman in her forties or fifties in good health and CMV-seropositive.

This chain joins TRBV5-1 and TRBJ2-2; D uncertain. Trimming shortened V by 0 bases and J by 3 bases, and 6 bases separated the two germline ends. CDR1 and CDR2 from the germline V gene are SGHRS and YFSETQ. The CDR3 is made up of 14 amino acids. The CDR3 nucleotides are TGCGCCAGCAGCTTGGCCGGAGACACCGGGGAGCTGTTTTTT. This codes for CASSLAGDTGELFF.

This chain joins TRBV28 and TRBJ2-7; D not resolved. V shed 4 bases and J shed 6 bases, with 10 bases lying between them. The germline gives CDR1 MDHEN, CDR2 SYDVKM. This CDR3 spans 12 amino acids. CDR3 DNA sequence: TGTGCCAGCAGTTCGGTAGTTCCCGAGCAGTACTTC. Translating it yields CASSSVVPEQYF.

J is TRBJ2-3 and V is TRBV27; TRBD2 matches 7 bases. Germline V gene sequence: CDR1 MNHEY, CDR2 SMNVEV (reference sequence). V shed 6 bases, J shed 5 bases, and the junction held 11 bases outside the gene matches. This CDR3 has 15 amino acids. The CDR3 protein is CASRPRGVLGDTQYF. CDR3 coding DNA: TGTGCCAGCAGGCCACGGGGGGTATTAGGAGATACGCAGTATTTT.

This sequence joins TRBV18 and TRBJ1-2; a weak D match, TRBD1 (5 bases). V lost 0 bases, J lost 4 bases, and 9 bases lay in between. Germline CDR1 and CDR2: KGHSH and LQKENI. The CDR3 is 14 residues long. The CDR3: CASSPPGGTYGYTF. The CDR3 DNA follows: TGTGCCAGCTCACCACCGGGGGGTACCTATGGCTACACCTTC.

This chain connects TRBV6-5 to TRBJ1-1, with D hard to call. Trimming took off 7 bases at V and 3 bases at J, with 18 bases between the two ends. Germline CDR1 and CDR2: MNHEY and SVGAGI. CDR3 size: 15 residues. This CDR3 reads CASKTRTSGYTEAFF. The CDR3 DNA reads TGTGCCAGCAAAACGAGAACGAGCGGGTACACTGAAGCTTTCTTT.

This chain joins TRBV29-1 and TRBJ2-1, with 15 positions matching TRBD2. V trimming: 8 bases; J trimming: 0 bases; junction bases outside the gene matches: 11. The CDR3 loop spans 18 amino acids. Germline CDR1 reads SQVTM; CDR2 reads ANQGSEA. This CDR3 reads CSFSGLAGGTSSYNEQFF. DNA of the CDR3: TGCAGCTTCTCGGGACTAGCGGGGGGTACGAGCTCCTACAATGAGCAGTTCTTC.

J is TRBJ2-7 and V is TRBV27; 11 bases are a match to TRBD2. The CDR3 length is 17 residues. CDR1 MNHEY and CDR2 SMNVEV come from the germline V gene (reference sequence). V lost 3 bases, J lost 2 bases, and 9 bases stayed unmatched. This chain's CDR3 is CASSFTDPLAGAYEQYF. The DNA for the CDR3 is TGTGCCAGCAGTTTCACAGACCCACTAGCGGGGGCCTACGAGCAGTACTTC.

The chain couples TRBV5-1 to TRBJ2-6; a possible D gene is TRBD1 (6 bases). CDR3 length: 15 residues. V was trimmed by 2 bases and J by 0 bases, leaving 6 bases between them. Germline V CDR1 and CDR2: SGHRS, YFSETQ. The CDR3 loop is CASSLQGSGANVLTF. Here the CDR3 DNA reads TGCGCCAGCAGCTTACAGGGCTCTGGGGCCAACGTCCTGACTTTC.

Of note for this clone: The junction does not match germline at one end; this may be a read error. At the DNA level, this CDR3 is encoded by other sequences in the same sample as well. The V gene is TRBV5-6, the J gene TRBJ2-7, with 11 bases lining up with TRBD2. Germline CDR1 reads SGHDT; CDR2 reads YYEEEE. The CDR3 is 15 residues long. CDR3 in DNA: TGTGCCAGCAGCTTGGTAGCGGGGGGGCCGAGTGAGCAGTACTTT. It translates to CASSLVAGGPSEQYF.

A few counts support this clone. The rearrangement links TRBV19 to TRBJ1-1; 7 nucleotides match TRBD1. The germline V gene has CDR1 LNHDA and CDR2 SQIVND (reference sequence). The CDR3 is made up of 15 amino acids. V dropped 5 bases and J dropped 1; count of bases not matched to a gene: 7. DNA of the CDR3: TGTGCCAGTAGTTTTCCCGGGACAGCGAACACTGAAGCTTTCTTT. The encoded protein is CASSFPGTANTEAFF. Full variable domain (remainder filled in from reference TRBV19 and TRBJ1-1): DGGITQSPKYLFRKEGQNVTLSCEQNLNHDAMYWYRQDPGQGLRLIYYSQIVNDFQKGDIAEGYSVSREKKESFPLTVTSAQKNPTAFYLCASSFPGTANTEAFFGQGTRLTVV.

This clone was seen just once. This chain's CDR3 is CASSSGTSKADTQYF. The CDR3, as DNA: TGTGCCAGCAGCTCCGGGACTAGCAAAGCAGATACGCAGTATTTT. This chain joins TRBV5-8 and TRBJ2-3; 9 bases match TRBD2. Germline V gene data show CDR1 as SGHTS and CDR2 as YDEGEE. The CDR3 length is 15 residues. Trimming cost V 3 bases and J 4 bases; bases outside gene matches: 6.

The V gene is TRBV2, the J gene TRBJ2-3; no firm D call. The CDR3 is made up of 14 amino acids. Germline assignment: CDR1 SNHLY and CDR2 FYNNEI. With 6 bases removed from V and 1 base from J, the gap between germline ends came to 11 bases. DNA for the CDR3: TGTGCCAGCAGGAGGAGTGAAGGCACAGATACGCAGTATTTT. Amino acids: CASRRSEGTDTQYF.

The V and J genes are TRBV4-1 and TRBJ1-3; unclear D gene. Germline CDR1 MGHRA, CDR2 YSYEKL. This CDR3 comprises 14 residues. Trimming removed 4 bases from V and 1 base from J, with 8 bases in between. In DNA form, the CDR3 reads TGCGCCAGCAGCCTCCTCCCGTCTGGAAACACCATATATTTT. It translates to CASSLLPSGNTIYF.

The V gene is TRBV4-1, the J gene TRBJ2-3; maybe TRBD2 (7 bases). V was pared by 5 bases and J by 6 bases, with 24 bases between. The CDR3 runs to 17 residues. Germline V gene lookup returns CDR1 MGHRA and CDR2 YSYEKL. CDR3 in amino acids: CASSEPRGGWSRDTQYF. The CDR3 region has the DNA TGCGCCAGCAGCGAACCGAGGGGGGGGTGGAGCAGGGATACGCAGTATTTT.

This rearrangement joins TRBV9 to TRBJ1-4; D might be TRBD1 (6 bases). The CDR3 length is 14 residues. Germline loops: CDR1 SGDLS, CDR2 YYNGEE. The V end lost 4 bases, the J end lost 5 bases, and 12 bases lay between the germline ends. The CDR3 DNA is TGTGCCAGCAGCCAAACAGGGCTAAATGAAAAACTGTTTTTT. Protein sequence: CASSQTGLNEKLFF.

The rearrangement uses TRBV4-1 and TRBJ1-6; TRBD1 is a possible D gene (6 bases). CDR3 size: 16 residues. Germline V gene data show CDR1 as MGHRA and CDR2 as YSYEKL. V was clipped by 0 bases and J by 5 bases, with 11 bases between them. The CDR3: CASSQDMDSNNSPLHF. DNA for the CDR3: TGCGCCAGCAGCCAAGACATGGACAGTAATAATTCACCCCTCCACTTT.

This clone appeared a few times. CDR3 in DNA: TGTGCCAGCAGTTCGACAGGGTGGTCCTACGAGCAGTACTTC. This sequence encodes CASSSTGWSYEQYF. The rearrangement joins TRBV27 to TRBJ2-7; 7 bases are shared with TRBD1. Losses at the gene ends were 4 bases for V and 1 base for J; bases not matched to a gene: 4. The CDR3 has 14 residues. Germline assignment: CDR1 MNHEY and CDR2 SMNVEV (reference sequence).

This clone came up a few times. The chain recombines TRBV11-1 with TRBJ2-7; 7 nucleotides align to TRBD1. J lost 3 bases, V lost 5 bases, and 7 bases had no gene match. Germline V CDR1 and CDR2: SGHAT, FQDESV (reference sequence). The CDR3 is 14 residues long. The CDR3 loop reads CASSHRGNYYEQYF. The CDR3 nucleotides are TGTGCCAGCAGCCACAGGGGAAACTACTACGAGCAGTACTTC.

The genes are TRBV10-2 and TRBJ2-1; a weak D match, TRBD2 (6 bases). The CDR3 consists of 12 residues. Trimming cost V 3 bases and J 8 bases, with 8 bases left between them. Per the germline V gene, CDR1 is WSHSY and CDR2 is SAAADI. The CDR3 here is CASSDWGDEQFF. The DNA for the CDR3 is TGCGCCAGCAGTGATTGGGGGGATGAGCAGTTCTTC.

The chain uses TRBV5-6 and TRBJ2-4, with 12 bases matching TRBD2. The CDR3 is 19 residues long. V shed 4 bases, J shed 0 bases, and the junction held 11 bases outside the gene matches. Per the germline V gene, CDR1 is SGHDT and CDR2 is YYEEEE. The CDR3 DNA is TGTGCCAGCAGCAGCGGCCCTAGCGGGGGGGCCCGAGCCAAAAACATTCAGTACTTC. This translates into CASSSGPSGGARAKNIQYF.

This chain links TRBV9 with TRBJ2-1; tentative D call: TRBD1 (5 bases). Deletions cut 4 bases from V and 2 bases from J, with 16 bases between. Germline V gives CDR1 SGDLS, CDR2 YYNGEE. This CDR3 has 16 residues. The CDR3 DNA reads TGTGCCAGCAGCTTCCTTACAGGTTCGGCCTACAATGAGCAGTTCTTC. This codes for CASSFLTGSAYNEQFF.

V and J are TRBV14 and TRBJ2-3, with D unclear. V lost 0 bases and J 0 bases, leaving 4 bases between the germline ends. Germline V CDR1 and CDR2: SGHDN, FVKESK. This CDR3 has 14 amino acids. CDR3 sequence reads: CASSQETSTDTQYF. The CDR3 nucleotides are TGTGCCAGCAGCCAAGAGACTAGCACAGATACGCAGTATTTT.

The rearrangement joins TRBV7-9 to TRBJ1-2, with a tentative D call TRBD1 (6 bases). The CDR3 extends over 18 amino acids. V was cut by 5 bases and J by 4 bases, with 26 bases left in between. CDR1 is SEHNR and CDR2 is FQNEAQ in the germline V gene (reference sequence). Here the CDR3 reads CASSPTSPGGAQGYGYTF. DNA for the CDR3: TGTGCCAGCAGCCCTACAAGCCCGGGAGGGGCACAGGGCTATGGCTACACCTTC.

This clone was seen just once. The rearrangement joins TRBV5-1 to TRBJ2-2; D ambiguous. The CDR3 is 16 residues long. Trimming took off 0 bases at V and 0 bases at J, with 9 bases between the two ends. Germline V gives CDR1 SGHRS, CDR2 YFSETQ. CDR3 DNA: TGCGCCAGCAGCTTGGAAACAGCCGCGAACACCGGGGAGCTGTTTTTT. It encodes CASSLETAANTGELFF.